This T cell receptor (beta chain) appears in the sequencing data of a study of glioma-infiltrating T cells. Study background: Blood libraries targeted roughly 4- to 11-fold coverage of about one million T cells.

This clonotype showed up just a few times. Using RNA template, CDR3s of TCR alpha and beta were amplified with iRepertoire arm-PCR. MiXCR, applied by TCRdb to the multiplex PCR reads, yields one record per CDR3 protein. The sample lists around 390,000 distinct CDR3 sequences, around 38% occurring once. The sequenced sample consisted of glioma tissue, nonneoplastic brain tissue, or PBMCs (not recorded which). This clonotype originated in a human donor with low-grade glioma or glioblastoma, undergoing nonglioma brain surgery, or in good health (not recorded which).

The CDR3 region has the DNA TGTGCCAGCAGCTTAGACCCGGCGGGAGGCTACACCTTC. This sequence encodes CASSLDPAGGYTF. The chain links TRBV7-2 to TRBJ1-2; D gene ambiguous. Germline CDR1 and CDR2: SGHTA and FQGNSA. The CDR3 has 13 residues. Trimming cost V 1 base and J 8 bases, with 11 bases left between them.